These 15 T cell receptor beta chains were all obtained from the same sample, sequenced in a study of blood T cell repertoires in COVID-19. Clones were sequenced by immunoSEQ multiplex PCR, and TCRdb holds only the in-frame ones, with some missing. In the table there are a few hundred thousand clones, roughly 90% of which are singletons. Sequencing was done on a sample of peripheral blood. These receptor sequences come from a man between 18 and 29 years old who had recovered from COVID-19.

On this clone: Germline and junction disagree at one end, which may indicate a read error. The chain carries TRBV4-3 and TRBJ1-2; D is ambiguous. The CDR3 is made up of 13 amino acids. Germline CDR1 and CDR2: LGHNA and YSLEER. DNA for the CDR3: TGCGCCAGCAGCCAAGACTACCCAGCGACGGTGATCTTC. As protein: CASSQDYPATVIF.

A few counts support this clone. The rearrangement uses TRBV19 and TRBJ1-5, with D perhaps matching TRBD1 (5 bases). There are 17 residues in the CDR3. V lost 6 bases and J lost 2, with 20 bases in between. In germline, CDR1 is LNHDA, CDR2 SQIVND (reference sequence). The CDR3 DNA sequence: TGTGCCAGTAGACTAGGCGGGGCCCTCACGGGCAATCAGCCCCAGCATTTT. Its translation: CASRLGGALTGNQPQHF.

The J gene is TRBJ2-1, the V gene TRBV19, with 7 bases aligning to TRBD2. The J segment lost 4 bases and the V segment lost 4 bases, leaving 7 bases of the junction unmatched. Germline values: CDR1 LNHDA, CDR2 SQIVND (reference sequence). The CDR3 contains 15 residues. The CDR3 region has the DNA TGTGCCAGTAGTACCGGGACTACACATTACAATGAGCAGTTCTTC. Its translation: CASSTGTTHYNEQFF.

CDR3 in DNA: TGTGCCAGCAGTGGAGGACCGGGACAACCCCTTGGGGCTTCACCCCTCCACTTT. This translates into CASSGGPGQPLGASPLHF. V is TRBV6-1 and J is TRBJ1-6, with a weak D call TRBD1 (6 bases). The CDR3 sequence is 18 residues long. Trimming stripped 4 bases from V and 9 bases from J, with 25 bases between. Germline CDR1 is MNHNS and CDR2 is SASEGT.

V gene TRBV7-9 combines with J gene TRBJ2-3; tentative D call: TRBD2 (5 bases). This CDR3 has 16 residues. Between the trimmed V and J ends, which lost 2 bases and 2 bases, there was a span of 14 bases. The germline CDR1 and CDR2 sequences are SEHNR and FQNEAQ (reference sequence). In DNA form, the CDR3 reads TGTGCCAGCAGCTTAAGTAGGTCGAGGGACACAGATACGCAGTATTTT. It translates to CASSLSRSRDTDTQYF.

The V and J genes are TRBV9 and TRBJ2-1; TRBD2 matches at 11 bases. Germline CDR1 reads SGDLS; CDR2 reads YYNGEE. This CDR3 has 17 residues. With 3 bases clipped from V and 0 bases from J, the junction kept 5 bases outside the gene matches. CDR3 region: CASSGPLAGGSYNEQFF. CDR3 nucleotide sequence: TGTGCCAGCAGCGGACCGCTAGCGGGGGGCTCCTACAATGAGCAGTTCTTC.

The chain has TRBV7-2 and TRBJ1-6; D gene uncertain. The CDR3 spans 16 residues. Trimming took off 1 base at V and 9 bases at J, with 16 bases between the two ends. Germline loops: CDR1 SGHTA, CDR2 FQGNSA. The CDR3 loop is CASSLDSEAPLSPLHF. The CDR3 region has the DNA TGTGCCAGCAGCTTAGACTCGGAGGCCCCCCTTTCACCCCTCCACTTT. The entire variable domain, with the rest obtained from reference TRBV7-2 and TRBJ1-6, is as follows: GAGVSQSPSNKVTEKGKDVELRCDPISGHTALYWYRQSLGQGLEFLIYFQGNSAPDKSGLPSDRFSAERTGGSVSTLTIQRTQQEDSAVYLCASSLDSEAPLSPLHFGNGTRLTVT.

V is TRBV9 and J is TRBJ1-2; D is possibly TRBD1 (5 bases). The V end lost 0 bases, the J end lost 4 bases, and 10 bases lay between the germline ends. This CDR3 contains 14 residues. Germline CDR1 and CDR2: SGDLS and YYNGEE. CDR3 loop: CASSVDTGPYGYTF. Written as DNA, the CDR3 is TGTGCCAGCAGCGTAGATACAGGACCCTATGGCTACACCTTC. The full variable domain, rest sourced from reference TRBV9 and TRBJ1-2, is DSGVTQTPKHLITATGQRVTLRCSPRSGDLSVYWYQQSLDQGLQFLIQYYNGEERAKGNILERFSAQQFPDLHSELNLSSLELGDSALYFCASSVDTGPYGYTFGSGTRLTVV.

This clone was picked up one time. V gene TRBV10-3 combines with J gene TRBJ1-4; no reliable D call. Trimming took off 2 bases at V and 5 bases at J, with 12 bases between the two ends. CDR3 length: 15 residues. Per germline, CDR1 ENHRY and CDR2 SYGVKD. The CDR3: CAISEPSSSNEKLFF. DNA for the CDR3: TGTGCCATCAGTGAGCCGTCGTCGTCGAATGAAAAACTGTTTTTT.

This sequence joins TRBV9 and TRBJ1-1, with 7 bases fitting TRBD1. The CDR3 is 15 amino acids. Losses at the gene ends were 0 bases for V and 5 bases for J; bases not matched to a gene: 7. Germline assignment: CDR1 SGDLS and CDR2 YYNGEE. The CDR3 DNA reads TGTGCCAGCAGCGTAGGAGGACAGGTCGGTACTGAAGCTTTCTTT. Protein product: CASSVGGQVGTEAFF. The whole variable domain, remainder taken from reference TRBV9 and TRBJ1-1, is DSGVTQTPKHLITATGQRVTLRCSPRSGDLSVYWYQQSLDQGLQFLIQYYNGEERAKGNILERFSAQQFPDLHSELNLSSLELGDSALYFCASSVGGQVGTEAFFGQGTRLTVV.

The V gene is TRBV9, the J gene TRBJ2-4; D is perhaps TRBD2 (5 bases). V was shortened by 3 bases and J by 8 bases, with 12 bases between the two germline ends. Per the germline V gene, CDR1 is SGDLS and CDR2 is YYNGEE. CDR3 size: 13 residues. Here the CDR3 reads CASSGGPKDIQYF. CDR3 in DNA: TGTGCCAGCAGCGGAGGGCCCAAGGACATTCAGTACTTC. The full variable domain, in which reference TRBV9 and TRBJ2-4 provide the parts outside the CDR3, is DSGVTQTPKHLITATGQRVTLRCSPRSGDLSVYWYQQSLDQGLQFLIQYYNGEERAKGNILERFSAQQFPDLHSELNLSSLELGDSALYFCASSGGPKDIQYFGAGTRLSVL.

The chain links TRBV6-2 or TRBV6-3 to TRBJ1-1; D remains ambiguous. V lost 6 bases to trimming and J lost 5 bases, with 16 bases between them. In germline, CDR1 is MNHEY, CDR2 SVGEGT. The CDR3 runs to 14 residues. CDR3 sequence (DNA): TGTGCCAGCAGCCCCAGTGGGCGCGGGACTGAAGCTTTCTTT. Its protein product is CASSPSGRGTEAFF.

This clone is a singleton in its sample. The gene calls are TRBV19 and TRBJ2-7; 11 nucleotides line up with TRBD2. Trimming removed 1 base from V and 3 bases from J; junction bases left unmatched: 23. The CDR3 length is 22 residues. Germline V lookup: CDR1 LNHDA, CDR2 SQIVND (reference sequence). The CDR3 DNA follows: TGTGCCAGTAGTATAGTAACTAGCGGGAGAAAGCTAACATTCGGCCAACGCTACGAGCAGTACTTC. Its translation is CASSIVTSGRKLTFGQRYEQYF. The full variable domain, in which reference TRBV19 and TRBJ2-7 provide the parts outside the CDR3, is DGGITQSPKYLFRKEGQNVTLSCEQNLNHDAMYWYRQDPGQGLRLIYYSQIVNDFQKGDIAEGYSVSREKKESFPLTVTSAQKNPTAFYLCASSIVTSGRKLTFGQRYEQYFGPGTRLTVT.

The chain's CDR3 is CASSMKQGGEAFF. CDR3 nucleotides: TGTGCCAGTAGTATGAAGCAGGGGGGTGAAGCTTTCTTT. The chain employs TRBV19 and TRBJ1-1; 7 positions agree with TRBD1. The J segment lost 7 bases and the V segment lost 3 bases, leaving 5 bases of the junction unmatched. The CDR3 is 13 residues long. Germline assignment: CDR1 LNHDA and CDR2 SQIVND (reference sequence).

V gene TRBV5-8 combines with J gene TRBJ2-1; 8 nucleotides line up with TRBD1. Germline V gene sequence: CDR1 SGHTS, CDR2 YDEGEE. V lost 4 bases and J lost 4; bases outside the gene matches: 7. This CDR3 contains 15 residues. In DNA, the CDR3 is TGTGCCAGCAGCCCCGGGACAGGAATATACAATGAGCAGTTCTTC. Translated: CASSPGTGIYNEQFF.